The 13 T cell receptor beta chains reported below all come from one sample, sequenced in a study of blood T cells in healthy people across ages. A second PCR of 7 to 11 cycles used a sample-barcoded 5' primer and a J-beta primer mix. TCRdb re-analysed the 5' RACE reads in MiXCR, keeping a single row per CDR3 protein. This sample has approximately 800,000 distinct CDR3 sequences, with about 53% found just once. Source material: blood. Receptors were obtained from a man older than 75 in good health.

The chain carries TRBV5-1 and TRBJ2-5, with D perhaps matching TRBD1 (6 bases). V gave up 3 bases and J gave up 5 bases, with 8 bases separating them. Germline V gene sequence: CDR1 SGHRS, CDR2 YFSETQ. The CDR3 spans 12 residues. CDR3 protein: CASSYDRETQYF. CDR3 coding DNA: TGCGCCAGCAGCTACGACAGGGAGACCCAGTACTTC.

The rearrangement links TRBV19 to TRBJ2-4, with D uncertain. The assigned J gene may be wrong: the sequence end matches TRBJ2-7 better. Germline V gives CDR1 LNHDA, CDR2 SQIVND (reference sequence). CDR3 length: 16 amino acids. DNA for the CDR3: TGTGCCAGTAGTATTGGTTTGGCGAGCCCATCCTACGAGCAGTACTTC. As protein: CASSIGLASPSYEQYF.

This rearrangement joins TRBV7-2 to TRBJ2-7, with no clear D. The CDR3 runs 13 residues. Germline-derived CDR1 and CDR2 are SGHTA and FQGNSA. Deletions cut 5 bases from V and 12 bases from J, with 20 bases between. CDR3 region: CASSPNPNAPRYF. The CDR3 DNA sequence: TGTGCCAGCAGCCCCAACCCCAACGCACCTCGGTACTTC.

The chain uses TRBV4-2 and TRBJ1-2; TRBD1 is a possible D gene (6 bases). The CDR3 contains 15 residues. Germline CDR1 and CDR2: LGHNA and YNFKEQ. The germline V and J ends were trimmed by 4 bases and 4 bases, with 16 bases remaining between them. The CDR3 spells CASSREYDRTYGYTF. In DNA, the CDR3 is TGTGCCAGCAGCCGAGAATACGACAGGACCTATGGCTACACCTTC.

The gene calls are TRBV12-3 or TRBV12-4 and TRBJ2-1, with 7 bases aligning to TRBD2. CDR3 size: 14 residues. After removal of 6 bases from V and 6 bases from J, the junction contained 8 bases not matched to a gene. CDR3 in amino acids: CASRGAGSANEQFF. CDR3 bases: TGTGCCAGCAGGGGAGCGGGATCAGCCAATGAGCAGTTCTTC.

V is TRBV12-1 and J is TRBJ2-1; no DNA check was done on the table's D call, TRBD2. TRBV12-1 is a known pseudogene. The CDR3 has 15 amino acids. The CDR3 region has the DNA TGTGCCAGCAGCTGCCCCGATAGTGGCTACAATGAGCAGTTCTTC. Translating it yields CASSCPDSGYNEQFF.

J is TRBJ1-4 and V is TRBV10-3; 7 bases fit TRBD1. V lost 10 bases, J lost 14 bases, and 10 bases stayed unmatched. Germline V CDR1 and CDR2: ENHRY, SYGVKD. The CDR3 sequence is 11 residues long. The CDR3, as DNA: TGTGCCACCTCGAGCCGGGACAGTCTGTTTTTT. It specifies CATSSRDSLFF.

This clonotype was observed a few times. The chain joins TRBV5-4 to TRBJ1-1; D is ambiguous. The germline V and J ends were trimmed by 1 base and 0 bases, with 7 bases remaining between them. From germline, CDR1 is SGHNT and CDR2 YYREEE (reference sequence). The CDR3 consists of 14 residues. The CDR3 region is CASSLPTVNTEAFF. CDR3 coding DNA: TGTGCCAGCAGCTTGCCGACGGTGAACACTGAAGCTTTCTTT.

The chain combines TRBV12-3 or TRBV12-4 with TRBJ2-3, with TRBD2 as a possible D gene (6 bases). This CDR3 region has 12 residues. V was cut by 8 bases and J by 14 bases, with 20 bases left in between. The CDR3 protein is CASRGRHGYAYF. The CDR3 DNA reads as TGTGCCAGCCGTGGGAGGCACGGATACGCGTATTTT.

The chain has TRBV3-1 and TRBJ2-7, with D perhaps TRBD1 (5 bases). V lost 0 bases and J lost 4, with 13 bases in between. Per germline, CDR1 LGHDT and CDR2 YNNKEL (reference sequence). The CDR3 sequence is 15 residues long. The CDR3 nucleotides read TGTGCCAGCAGCCAAGATAATCCAGGGAAGTACGAGCAGTACTTC. It encodes CASSQDNPGKYEQYF.

This clonotype was picked up a small number of times. The CDR3 coding sequence is TGTGCCAGCAGCGCCTCGGGACGTCAGGACGAGCAGTACTTC. Protein product: CASSASGRQDEQYF. This chain connects TRBV7-9 to TRBJ2-7; either TRBD1 or TRBD2 may supply D (5 bases each). Germline-derived CDR1 and CDR2 are SEHNR and FQNEAQ (reference sequence). This CDR3 region has 14 residues. V lost 5 bases to trimming and J lost 5 bases, with 16 bases between them.

This chain links TRBV5-1 with TRBJ2-4, with TRBD1 matching over 7 bases. The CDR3 spans 14 residues. Germline CDR1 SGHRS, CDR2 YFSETQ. Trimming cost V 0 bases and J 6 bases; bases outside gene matches: 3. The CDR3 protein is CASSLAPGGNIQYF. CDR3 nucleotides: TGCGCCAGCAGCTTGGCTCCAGGGGGAAACATTCAGTACTTC.

This clonotype was observed a few times. This clone may be a read error of a much larger clone one base away. The V gene is TRBV27, the J gene TRBJ2-1; D ambiguous. The J call may be wrong; the DNA end is better matched by TRBJ2-7. This CDR3 region has 15 residues. The V gene's germline CDR1 is MNHEY and CDR2 SMNVEV (reference sequence). DNA for the CDR3: TGTGCCAGCAGTTTATCGGTCAGCTCCTACAATGAGCAGTACTTC. Amino acid sequence: CASSLSVSSYNEQYF.